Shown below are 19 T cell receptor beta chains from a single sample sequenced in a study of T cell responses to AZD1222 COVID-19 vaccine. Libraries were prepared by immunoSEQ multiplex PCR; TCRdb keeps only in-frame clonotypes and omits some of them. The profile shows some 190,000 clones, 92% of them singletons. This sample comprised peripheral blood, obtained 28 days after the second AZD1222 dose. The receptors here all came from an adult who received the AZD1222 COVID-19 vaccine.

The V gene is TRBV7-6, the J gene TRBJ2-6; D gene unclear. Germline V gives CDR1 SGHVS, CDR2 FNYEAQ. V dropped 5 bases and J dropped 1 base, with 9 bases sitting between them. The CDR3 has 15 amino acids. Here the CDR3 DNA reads TGTGCCAGCAGCCCGTGGGGTTCTGGGGCCAACGTCCTGACTTTC. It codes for CASSPWGSGANVLTF.

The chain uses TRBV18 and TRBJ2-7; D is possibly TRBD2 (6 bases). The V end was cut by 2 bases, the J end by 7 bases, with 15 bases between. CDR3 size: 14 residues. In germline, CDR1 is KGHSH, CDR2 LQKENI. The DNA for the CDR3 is TGTGCCAGCTCACCAGGGCGGGAAAAGGGGGAGCAGTACTTC. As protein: CASSPGREKGEQYF.

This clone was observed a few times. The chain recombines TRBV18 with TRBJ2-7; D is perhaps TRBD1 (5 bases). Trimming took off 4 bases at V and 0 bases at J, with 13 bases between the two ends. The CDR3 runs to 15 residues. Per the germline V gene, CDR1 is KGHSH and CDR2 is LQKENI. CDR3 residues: CASSLGAQSSYEQYF. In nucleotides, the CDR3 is TGTGCCAGCTCACTAGGGGCTCAGAGCTCCTACGAGCAGTACTTC.

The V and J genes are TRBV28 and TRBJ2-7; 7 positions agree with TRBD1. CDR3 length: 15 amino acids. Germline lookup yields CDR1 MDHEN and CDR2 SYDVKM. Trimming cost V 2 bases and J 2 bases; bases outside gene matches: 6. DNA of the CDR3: TGTGCCAGCAGTTTAGCCGACAGGGTGGCCTACGAGCAGTACTTC. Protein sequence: CASSLADRVAYEQYF.

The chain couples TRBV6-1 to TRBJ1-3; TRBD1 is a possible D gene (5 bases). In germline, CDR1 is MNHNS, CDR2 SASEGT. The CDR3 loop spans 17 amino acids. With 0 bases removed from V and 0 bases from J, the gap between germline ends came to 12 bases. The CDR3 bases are TGTGCCAGCAGTGAAGCGCCTACAGGAAGCTCTGGAAACACCATATATTTT. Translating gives CASSEAPTGSSGNTIYF.

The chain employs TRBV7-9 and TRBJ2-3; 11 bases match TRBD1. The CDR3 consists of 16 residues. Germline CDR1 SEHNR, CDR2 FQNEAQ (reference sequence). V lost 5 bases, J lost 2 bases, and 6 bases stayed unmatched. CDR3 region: CASSPRTGGLTDTQYF. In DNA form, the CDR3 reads TGTGCCAGCAGCCCTAGGACAGGGGGCCTCACAGATACGCAGTATTTT.

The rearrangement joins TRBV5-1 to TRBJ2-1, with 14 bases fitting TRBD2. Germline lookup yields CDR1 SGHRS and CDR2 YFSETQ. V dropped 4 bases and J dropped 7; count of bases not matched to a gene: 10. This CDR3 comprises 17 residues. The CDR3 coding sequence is TGCGCCAGCAGCCTCGGCGGGGGACTAGCGGGAGAAAATGAGCAGTTCTTC. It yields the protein CASSLGGGLAGENEQFF.

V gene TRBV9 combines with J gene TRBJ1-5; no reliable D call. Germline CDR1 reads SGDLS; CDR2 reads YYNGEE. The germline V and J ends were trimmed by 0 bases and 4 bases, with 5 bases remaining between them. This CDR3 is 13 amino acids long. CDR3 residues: CASSVDINQPQHF. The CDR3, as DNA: TGTGCCAGCAGCGTAGACATAAATCAGCCCCAGCATTTT.

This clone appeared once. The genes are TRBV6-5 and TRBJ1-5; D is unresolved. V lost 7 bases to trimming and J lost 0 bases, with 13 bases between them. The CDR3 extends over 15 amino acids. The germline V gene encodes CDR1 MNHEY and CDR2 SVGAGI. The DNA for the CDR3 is TGTGCCAGCACCATGGACGGATTTAGCAATCAGCCCCAGCATTTT. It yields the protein CASTMDGFSNQPQHF.

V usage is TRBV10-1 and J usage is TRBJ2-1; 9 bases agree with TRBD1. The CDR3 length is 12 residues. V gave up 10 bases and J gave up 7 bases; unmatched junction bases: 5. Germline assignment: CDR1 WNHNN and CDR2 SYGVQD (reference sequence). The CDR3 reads CATRTGVNEQFF. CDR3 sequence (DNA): TGCGCCACCAGGACAGGGGTAAATGAGCAGTTCTTC.

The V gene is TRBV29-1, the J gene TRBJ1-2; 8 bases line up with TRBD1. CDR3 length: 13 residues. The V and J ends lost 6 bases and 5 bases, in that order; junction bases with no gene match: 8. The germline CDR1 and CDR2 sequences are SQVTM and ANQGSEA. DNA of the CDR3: TGCAGCGTAGATGACGGACAGGGATATGGCTACACCTTC. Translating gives CSVDDGQGYGYTF.

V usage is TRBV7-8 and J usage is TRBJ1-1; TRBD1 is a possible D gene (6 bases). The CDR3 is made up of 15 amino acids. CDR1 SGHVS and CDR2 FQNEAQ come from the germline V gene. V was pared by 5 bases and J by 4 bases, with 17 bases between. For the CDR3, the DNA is TGTGCCAGCAGCCCAGATGGACAGCCGAGCACTGAAGCTTTCTTT. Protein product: CASSPDGQPSTEAFF.

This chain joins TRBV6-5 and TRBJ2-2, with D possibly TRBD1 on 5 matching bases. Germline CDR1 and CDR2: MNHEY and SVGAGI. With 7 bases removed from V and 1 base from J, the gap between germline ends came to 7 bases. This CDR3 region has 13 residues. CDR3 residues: CASNDRNTGELFF. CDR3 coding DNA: TGTGCCAGCAACGACAGGAACACCGGGGAGCTGTTTTTT.

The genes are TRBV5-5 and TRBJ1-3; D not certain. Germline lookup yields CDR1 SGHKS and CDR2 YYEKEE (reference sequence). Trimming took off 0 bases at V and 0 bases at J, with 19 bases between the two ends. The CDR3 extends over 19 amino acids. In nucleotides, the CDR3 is TGTGCCAGCAGCTTGGGTCCGGGAATCGTCCAGCTCTCTGGAAACACCATATATTTT. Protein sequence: CASSLGPGIVQLSGNTIYF.

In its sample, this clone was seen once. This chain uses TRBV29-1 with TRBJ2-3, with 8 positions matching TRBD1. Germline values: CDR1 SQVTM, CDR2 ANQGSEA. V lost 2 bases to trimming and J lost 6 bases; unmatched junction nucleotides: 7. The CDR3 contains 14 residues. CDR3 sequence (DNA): TGCAGCGTTGAAAGGTCAACAGGGGGGGATACGCAGTATTTT. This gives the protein CSVERSTGGDTQYF.

The CDR3 sequence: CASSLGRDSSYEQYF. The CDR3 DNA reads as TGTGCCAGCAGCTTGGGGCGGGACAGCTCCTACGAGCAGTACTTC. The rearrangement uses TRBV5-8 and TRBJ2-7; D is perhaps TRBD1 (7 bases). The V end lost 0 bases, the J end lost 0 bases, and 10 bases lay between the germline ends. Germline V lookup: CDR1 SGHTS, CDR2 YDEGEE. CDR3 length equals 15 residues.

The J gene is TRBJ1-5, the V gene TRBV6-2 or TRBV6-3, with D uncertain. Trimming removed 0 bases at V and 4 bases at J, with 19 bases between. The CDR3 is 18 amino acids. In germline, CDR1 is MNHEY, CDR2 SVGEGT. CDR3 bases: TGTGCCAGCAGTTACTCGAGGCCGGGGATTAGCCCGAATCAGCCCCAGCATTTT. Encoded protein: CASSYSRPGISPNQPQHF.

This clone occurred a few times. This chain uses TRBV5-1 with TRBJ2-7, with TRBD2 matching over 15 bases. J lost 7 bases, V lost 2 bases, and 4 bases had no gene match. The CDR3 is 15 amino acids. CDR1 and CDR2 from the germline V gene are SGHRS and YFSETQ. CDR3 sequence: CASSLGLAGGFEQYF. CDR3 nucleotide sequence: TGCGCCAGCAGCTTAGGACTAGCGGGAGGGTTTGAGCAGTACTTC.

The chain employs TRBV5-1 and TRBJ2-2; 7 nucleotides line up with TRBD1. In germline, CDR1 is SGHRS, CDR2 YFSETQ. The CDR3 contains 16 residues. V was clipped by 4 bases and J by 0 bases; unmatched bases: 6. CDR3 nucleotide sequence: TGCGCCAGCAGCCGGTCCGGGACAGCGAACACCGGGGAGCTGTTTTTT. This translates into CASSRSGTANTGELFF.